This T cell receptor (beta chain) was sequenced during a study of CXCR3-negative and CXCR3-positive naive CD8 T cells. With regard to this clonotype: What it binds is not known.

Libraries of TRB cDNA were made by 5' RACE and carried UMIs. Using the 5' RACE reads, TCRdb records one entry per CDR3 protein without DNA. This sample's table has more than 45,000 distinct CDR3 sequences. Triplicates of 300,000 or so cells were sorted from each CD8+ T cell subset. The CDR3 runs 15 residues. The germline V gene has CDR1 MRHNA and CDR2 SNTAGT. General study points: The study found CXCR3 expression partially decreased after cryopreservation and ran most assays on fresh PBMCs. Memory, not naive, CXCR3-negative and CXCR3-positive cells differed in TRBV-TRBJ usage. CD5 surface expression was similar among naive subsets, and TCR strength was estimated by inference from TRB CDR3 properties.

The source is a human donor in good health. Some clones in this sample may be carry-over from other donors' samples. This sequence joins TRBV6-4 and TRBJ2-3. The sequenced sample consisted of memory CD8+ T cells from blood. The CDR3 sequence: CASSDSTGSTDTQYF.